A single sample is the source of the 12 T cell receptor beta chains below, sequenced in a study of blood T cells in healthy people across ages. A J-beta primer mix and a sample-barcoded 5' primer were used in a second PCR of about 7 to 12 cycles. From the 5' RACE reads, TCRdb called clonotypes with MiXCR, one entry per CDR3 protein. The data contain roughly 640,000 distinct CDR3 sequences, less than 35% of them singletons. The source material was blood. All receptors derive from a woman of 80 years or more in good health.

This clonotype came up many times. The rearrangement links TRBV20-1 to TRBJ2-3, with 14 bases identical to TRBD2. V shed 1 base, J shed 4 bases, and the junction held 1 base outside the gene matches. The CDR3 spans 15 residues. Looked up from germline, CDR1 is DFQATT and CDR2 is SNEGSKA (reference sequence). This CDR3 is CSARGLAGGPDTQYF. CDR3 DNA sequence: TGCAGTGCTAGAGGACTAGCGGGGGGGCCAGATACGCAGTATTTT.

The sample holds many counts of this clonotype. The chain couples TRBV29-1 to TRBJ2-2; D unclear. CDR3 length: 14 residues. Trimming took off 1 base at V and 4 bases at J, with 10 bases between the two ends. The germline V gene has CDR1 SQVTM and CDR2 ANQGSEA. CDR3: CSVEVGSGTGELFF. The CDR3 DNA reads as TGCAGCGTTGAAGTAGGCTCGGGCACCGGGGAGCTGTTTTTT.

This clonotype was found a few times. V usage is TRBV5-1 and J usage is TRBJ1-2; a possible D gene is TRBD1 (5 bases). The CDR3 has 12 amino acids. Germline-derived CDR1 and CDR2 are SGHRS and YFSETQ. The germline V and J ends were trimmed by 1 base and 7 bases, with 8 bases remaining between them. The CDR3 DNA is TGCGCCAGCAGCTTGCAAGGGGTTGGCTACACCTTC. It encodes CASSLQGVGYTF.

This clonotype was observed a few times. This chain joins TRBV11-2 and TRBJ1-4; perhaps TRBD1 as D (5 bases). Germline V CDR1 and CDR2: SGHAT, FQNNGV. The CDR3 contains 15 residues. V lost 3 bases and J 6 bases, leaving 14 bases between the germline ends. CDR3 nucleotides: TGTGCCAGCAGCTTCCGACAGTTAAGTTATGAAAAACTGTTTTTT. It encodes CASSFRQLSYEKLFF. Supplemented by reference TRBV11-2 and TRBJ1-4, the full variable domain reads EAGVAQSPRYKIIEKRQSVAFWCNPISGHATLYWYQQILGQGPKLLIQFQNNGVVDDSQLPKDRFSAERLKGVDSTLKIQPAKLEDSAVYLCASSFRQLSYEKLFFGSGTQLSVL.

At least ten counts were recorded for this clonotype. The rearrangement uses TRBV19 and TRBJ2-1, with 9 bases that match TRBD2. The V segment lost 6 bases and the J segment 7 bases; nucleotides outside the gene matches: 7. The CDR3 consists of 14 residues. Germline CDR1 LNHDA, CDR2 SQIVND (reference sequence). The CDR3 DNA sequence: TGTGCCAGTAGGGGCGGGGGGGAACAGAATGAGCAGTTCTTC. Its translation is CASRGGGEQNEQFF.

This chain connects TRBV7-9 to TRBJ1-1, with a possible D match to TRBD1 (5 bases). This CDR3 spans 17 amino acids. Germline CDR1 and CDR2: SEHNR and FQNEAQ (reference sequence). V lost 4 bases and J lost 1, with 19 bases in between. The CDR3 bases are TGTGCCAGCAGCTCCACTGGGGGAGGGGCGACGAACACTGAAGCTTTCTTT. It translates to CASSSTGGGATNTEAFF.

This clonotype was detected a few times. The chain uses TRBV27 and TRBJ1-6; D is ambiguous. V lost 5 bases to trimming and J lost 1 base, with 12 bases between them. CDR1 and CDR2 (germline): MNHEY, SMNVEV (reference sequence). This CDR3 is built from 16 residues. CDR3 loop: CASSARSPSYNSPLHF. CDR3 coding DNA: TGTGCCAGCAGTGCCCGAAGTCCATCCTATAATTCACCCCTCCACTTT.

J is TRBJ1-6 and V is TRBV20-1, with D unresolved. V lost 0 bases to trimming and J lost 9 bases, with 9 bases between them. Germline V gene data show CDR1 as DFQATT and CDR2 as SNEGSKA (reference sequence). This CDR3 comprises 13 residues. The DNA for the CDR3 is TGCAGTGCTAGAGATGTAGGGTCTTCACCCCTCCACTTT. It specifies CSARDVGSSPLHF.

This clonotype was observed many times. This chain links TRBV7-3 with TRBJ2-3; 12 bases align to TRBD2. Germline assignment: CDR1 SGHTA and CDR2 FQGTGA. The CDR3 totals 18 residues. The J segment lost 4 bases and the V segment lost 0 bases, leaving 8 bases of the junction unmatched. The CDR3 coding sequence is TGTGCCAGCAGCTTAACGGGCAGGACTAGCGGGGCCCCAGATACGCAGTATTTT. Protein sequence: CASSLTGRTSGAPDTQYF.

This clonotype was detected many times. The V call is TRBV3-1, the J call TRBJ1-5; 7 positions match TRBD1. This CDR3 region has 13 residues. The V and J ends lost 1 base and 6 bases, in that order; junction bases with no gene match: 0. The germline CDR1 and CDR2 sequences are LGHDT and YNNKEL (reference sequence). CDR3 sequence: CASSQGTGQPQHF. In DNA, the CDR3 is TGTGCCAGCAGCCAAGGGACAGGTCAGCCCCAGCATTTT.

This clonotype was seen many times. This chain links TRBV4-3 with TRBJ2-3, with D maybe TRBD1 (5 bases). The CDR3 length is 18 residues. Germline V gene data show CDR1 as LGHNA and CDR2 as YSLEER. The V end was cut by 1 base, the J end by 0 bases, with 17 bases between. The CDR3 protein is CASSQGALTAPSTDTQYF. CDR3 in DNA: TGCGCCAGCAGCCAAGGGGCGTTGACAGCACCTAGCACAGATACGCAGTATTTT.

This clonotype appeared many times. This rearrangement joins TRBV6-2 or TRBV6-3 to TRBJ2-7; D uncertain. The CDR3 totals 13 residues. V was clipped by 0 bases and J by 7 bases, with 10 bases between them. Germline-derived CDR1 and CDR2 are MNHEY and SVGEGT. The chain's CDR3 is CASSYSSPEEQYF. For the CDR3, the DNA is TGTGCCAGCAGTTACTCGTCCCCCGAGGAGCAGTACTTC.